The T cell receptor (beta chain) described here comes from a study of technical replicates of blood from a few donors. V lost 2 bases and J lost 0; bases outside the gene matches: 6. In germline, CDR1 is SGHDT, CDR2 YYEEEE. The CDR3 contains 18 residues. The method was immunoSEQ multiplex PCR; TCRdb's version includes in-frame clones alone and lacks a portion of them. The sample comprises about 83,000 clones, just over 90% of which are singletons, and about 0.27% rests with the top ten. The chain carries TRBV5-6 and TRBJ2-7; 15 nucleotides line up with TRBD2. The sequenced material came from T cells isolated from PBMCs. This clonotype was obtained from a human donor in good health. The CDR3 is CASSFLGLAGGTSYEQYF. The DNA of the CDR3 is TGTGCCAGCAGCTTCCTCGGACTAGCGGGGGGGACCTCCTACGAGCAGTACTTC.